Shown below are 11 T cell receptor beta chains from a single sample sequenced in a study of cytomegalovirus exposure and HLA in healthy donors. The PCR used 60 Vbeta and 13 Jbeta primers. TCRdb keeps only in-frame clones here, not all; method: immunoSEQ multiplex PCR. Altogether around 150,000 clones are present, around 85% being singletons, with the ten largest covering roughly 4.2%. What was sequenced was PBMCs. These receptors were obtained from a man in his forties in good health and CMV-seropositive.

This clone has just one count. V is TRBV2 and J is TRBJ2-7; D gene ambiguous. Germline V gene sequence: CDR1 SNHLY, CDR2 FYNNEI. CDR3 size: 12 residues. V was shortened by 4 bases and J by 1 base, with 5 bases between the two germline ends. The CDR3 region has the DNA TGTGCCAGCAGTGTAGAGTCCTACGAGCAGTACTTC. Protein: CASSVESYEQYF.

The chain recombines TRBV18 with TRBJ2-3; 7 bases are a match to TRBD2. The V segment lost 3 bases and the J segment 2 bases; nucleotides outside the gene matches: 11. The CDR3 length is 17 residues. The germline CDR1 and CDR2 sequences are KGHSH and LQKENI. CDR3 bases: TGTGCCAGCTCACCTAGGGGAAGCGGGGCTAACACAGATACGCAGTATTTT. Its translation: CASSPRGSGANTDTQYF.

The chain is built from TRBV5-6 and TRBJ1-5, with D tentatively TRBD1 (6 bases). Germline V CDR1 and CDR2: SGHDT, YYEEEE. With 4 bases removed from V and 3 bases from J, the gap between germline ends came to 11 bases. The CDR3 contains 14 residues. CDR3 bases: TGTGCCAGCAGCCGCCGGGACACCAATCAGCCCCAGCATTTT. Translated: CASSRRDTNQPQHF.

The chain has TRBV20-1 and TRBJ2-1; 11 positions agree with TRBD2. CDR1 and CDR2 from the germline V gene are DFQATT and SNEGSKA (reference sequence). CDR3 size: 11 residues. CDR3 region: CSGTSGAEQFF. CDR3 nucleotide sequence: TGCAGCGGGACTAGCGGAGCTGAGCAGTTCTTC.

The gene calls are TRBV27 and TRBJ2-7; 7 nucleotides agree with TRBD2. Per germline, CDR1 MNHEY and CDR2 SMNVEV (reference sequence). V lost 6 bases and J lost 2; bases outside the gene matches: 10. This CDR3 has 15 amino acids. The CDR3 protein is CASRGGVADTYEQYF. For the CDR3, the DNA is TGTGCCAGCAGGGGGGGGGTGGCGGATACCTACGAGCAGTACTTC.

A remark on this clone: A read error may produce the germline difference seen at one junction end. The chain has TRBV6-1 and TRBJ1-5; no clear D gene. CDR1 is MNHNS and CDR2 is SASEGT in the germline V gene. This CDR3 is 15 amino acids long. CDR3 DNA: TGTGCCAGCAGTGAAACAGTTTCAGCATCCCGCCAACGTTGTTTT. Translated, it gives CASSETVSASRQRCF.

This chain connects TRBV9 to TRBJ2-7; 9 bases are a match to TRBD2. The CDR3 contains 15 residues. Germline CDR1 is SGDLS and CDR2 is YYNGEE. The J segment lost 6 bases and the V segment lost 2 bases, leaving 9 bases of the junction unmatched. The CDR3 nucleotides are TGTGCCAGCAGCGTCGGTAGCGGGAGACGTAGCGAGCAGTACTTC. Protein product: CASSVGSGRRSEQYF.

This clone was detected only a few times. The chain has TRBV30 and TRBJ1-5; D might be TRBD1 (5 bases). Germline V gene lookup returns CDR1 GTSNPN and CDR2 SVGIG (reference sequence). V dropped 4 bases and J dropped 6 bases, with 16 bases sitting between them. This CDR3 contains 14 residues. CDR3 loop: CAWNSQGKGQPQHF. In nucleotides, the CDR3 is TGTGCCTGGAACTCCCAGGGTAAAGGTCAGCCCCAGCATTTT.

This clone was seen a single time. This rearrangement joins TRBV14 to TRBJ1-5; TRBD1 matches at 7 bases. The CDR3 totals 16 residues. Germline V lookup: CDR1 SGHDN, CDR2 FVKESK. V dropped 4 bases and J dropped 0; count of bases not matched to a gene: 6. The CDR3 nucleotides are TGTGCCAGCAGCCTCGACAGGGCTGATAGCAATCAGCCCCAGCATTTT. Protein product: CASSLDRADSNQPQHF.

The rearrangement uses TRBV30 and TRBJ2-7; 7 bases map to TRBD1. Germline CDR1 GTSNPN, CDR2 SVGIG (reference sequence). Losses at the gene ends were 6 bases for V and 0 bases for J; bases not matched to a gene: 8. This CDR3 has 14 residues. The CDR3 sequence: CACTGTASSYEQYF. The CDR3 DNA sequence: TGTGCCTGTACCGGGACAGCCAGCTCCTACGAGCAGTACTTC.

The rearrangement links TRBV18 to TRBJ2-7, with TRBD1 matching over 10 bases. V lost 6 bases to trimming and J lost 5 bases; unmatched junction nucleotides: 10. Per germline, CDR1 KGHSH and CDR2 LQKENI. This CDR3 contains 15 residues. The CDR3 region is CASSRRSGTGDEQYF. As DNA, the CDR3 is TGTGCCAGCTCGCGTCGTTCCGGGACAGGGGACGAGCAGTACTTC.